This T cell receptor (beta chain) was captured by sequencing in a study of chemoradiotherapy in HPV16-positive cancers. Looking at the study overall: Functional T-cell assays on a couple of HPV16-positive patients' cells defined candidate HPV-specific clones and common TCR motifs. General observations from the study: In HPV16-positive patients, HPV-responsive T-cell expansion tracked better recurrence-free survival. Candidate HPV-specific clones and E7-related TCR motifs grew in tumor during treatment.

Repeated repertoire sampling spanned the course of chemoradiotherapy. Details on this clone: Its antigen is undetermined.

The CDR3 covers 14 residues. The germline CDR1 and CDR2 sequences are KGHSH and LQKENI. Trimming stripped 6 bases from V and 2 bases from J, with 12 bases between. This table comes from immunoSEQ multiplex PCR, and its TCRdb copy is limited to in-frame clones, with some not included. The sample yields under 4,000 clones, roughly 75% seen once. The receptor was derived from a human donor with HPV-associated anogenital cancer. Specimen collection occurred from a patient who underwent chemoradiotherapy. The chain recombines TRBV18 with TRBJ2-3; weak D call: TRBD1 (5 bases). DNA for the CDR3: TGTGCCAGCTCCAGACAGATCCTCACAGATACGCAGTATTTT. It translates to CASSRQILTDTQYF.